The 3 T cell receptor beta chains reported below all come from one sample, sequenced in a study of Graves' ophthalmopathy and Graves' hyperthyroidism. Amplification of TCR beta CDR3 regions used RNA transcripts. In the first round, RT-PCR was carried out with HTBI primers, and a multiplex PCR formed the second round. MiXCR, applied by TCRdb to the multiplex PCR reads, yields one record per CDR3 protein. The repertoire holds about 500,000 distinct CDR3 sequences, with approximately 15% as singletons. Sequencing input: blood. The receptors come from a woman between 25 and 40 years old with Graves' ophthalmopathy.

Ten or more counts support this clonotype. The chain's CDR3 is CASIPRANTGELFF. The CDR3 DNA is TGTGCCAGCATCCCAAGAGCGAACACCGGGGAGCTGTTTTTT. The V and J genes are TRBV12-3 or TRBV12-4 and TRBJ2-2; the D is unclear. CDR3 size: 14 residues. The V end was cut by 7 bases, the J end by 0 bases, with 9 bases between.

Many counts were recorded for this clonotype. The chain links TRBV25-1 to TRBJ2-5; TRBD1 matches 9 bases. The CDR3 loop spans 20 amino acids. Per the germline V gene, CDR1 is MGHDK and CDR2 is SYGVNS. Unmatched junction bases numbered 18, after V lost 2 bases and J lost 2 bases. CDR3 bases: TGTGCCAGCAGTGAACCCCTACCGGGACAGGGAGAGAGGGGGCAAGAGACCCAGTACTTC. This encodes CASSEPLPGQGERGQETQYF.

The rearrangement uses TRBV13 and TRBJ2-5; 9 bases are shared with TRBD2. The V segment lost 8 bases and the J segment 4 bases; nucleotides outside the gene matches: 8. Germline V gives CDR1 PRHDT, CDR2 FYEKMQ (reference sequence). There are 14 residues in the CDR3. CDR3 loop: CASVGGGVSETQYF. The CDR3 nucleotides are TGTGCCAGCGTCGGCGGGGGGGTATCAGAGACCCAGTACTTC.